Listed below are T cell receptor beta chains from one sample, sequenced in a study of ipilimumab plus nivolumab after autologous stem cell transplantation. Produced via immunoSEQ multiplex PCR; TCRdb's table is partial and in-frame only. Of about 43,000 clones in the sample, 70% to 90% were seen once. The material sequenced was PBMCs, taken in a trial of ipilimumab plus nivolumab as post-transplant consolidation. The receptors stem from a male donor with multiple myeloma. Each CDR3 is given with its conserved first and last residue. D genes are given only for firm matches.

j_gene | v_gene | d_gene | CDR3nt | CDR3aa
TRBJ2-7 | TRBV6-1 | TRBD1 | TGTGCCAGCAGTGAAGAGGGGGCCAGCTCCTACGAGCAGTACTTC | CASSEEGASSYEQYF
TRBJ2-3 | TRBV7-9 | TRBD1 | TGTGCCAGCAGCGGGGGTCGGACAGGGTTGATTCCTACGCAGTATTTT | CASSGGRTGLIPTQYF
TRBJ2-1 | TRBV30 | TRBD2 | TGTGCCTCCAGGACTAGCGGACTTGGGGGTGAGCAGTTCTTC | CASRTSGLGGEQFF
TRBJ2-6 | TRBV4-3 | . | TGCGCCAGCAGCCCCGAGGGGGGCTCTGGGGCCAACGTCCTGACTTTC | CASSPEGGSGANVLTF
TRBJ2-6 | TRBV27 | . | TGTGCCAGCAGTCAAGGACCCATCTCTGGGGCCAACGTCCTGACTTTC | CASSQGPISGANVLTF
TRBJ1-3 | TRBV7-2 | . | TGTGCCAGCAGCTTAGCGGGGCCCTTCGCCGGAAACACCATATATTTT | CASSLAGPFAGNTIYF
TRBJ2-7 | TRBV5-4 | TRBD1 | TGTGCCAGCAGACAAGGGGACAGACAGTTCTTCTCCTACGAGCAGTACTTC | CASRQGDRQFFSYEQYF
TRBJ2-2 | TRBV7-2 | TRBD1 | TGTGCCAGCAGCTCCAGACAGGGCGGGGAGCTGTTTTTT | CASSSRQGGELFF
TRBJ2-2 | TRBV9 | TRBD1 | TGTGCCAGCAGCGTAGCTGGACAGGCGGTAGGGGTTCGCACCGGGGAGCTGTTTTTT | CASSVAGQAVGVRTGELFF
TRBJ1-2 | TRBV7-2 | . | TGTGCCAGCAGCCCGAAGGGAGACTATGGCTACACCTTC | CASSPKGDYGYTF
TRBJ2-3 | TRBV28 | . | TGTGCCAGCAGTTTATGGAGTAATACGCAGTATTTT | CASSLWSNTQYF
TRBJ2-2 | TRBV11-2 | TRBD2 | TGTGCCAGCAGCTCACTAGCGGGAGGGGACACCGGGGAGCTGTTTTTT | CASSSLAGGDTGELFF
TRBJ1-1 | TRBV6-1 | TRBD1 | TGTGCCAGCAGTGAAGGAGGCGCGGCCAGGGGGTCGGAAGCTTTCTTT | CASSEGGAARGSEAFF
TRBJ2-1 | TRBV9 | TRBD2 | TGTGCCAGCAGCGTAGCTGGGCTAGCGGTCTACAATGAGCAGTTCTTC | CASSVAGLAVYNEQFF
TRBJ2-7 | TRBV4-2 | . | TGTGCCAGCAGCCCCCGGGGCGGCGAGGGGGGTCTAGGGGAGCAGTACTTC | CASSPRGGEGGLGEQYF
TRBJ2-3 | TRBV6-6 | . | TGTGCCAGCACCTTTGCTCGGGGGTACACAGATACGCAGTATTTT | CASTFARGYTDTQYF
TRBJ1-4 | TRBV7-2 | . | TGTGCCAGCAGCCACGAAGCAGGGAGGGGTAGGAAAGAAAAACTGTTTTTT | CASSHEAGRGRKEKLFF